This TCR beta chain was documented in a study of T cell responses to AZD1222 COVID-19 vaccine. Study-level points and caveats: Only 5 or 6 people who got AZD1222 tested seropositive at baseline.

Comments on this clone: The antigen is undetermined.

The V and J ends lost 3 bases and 5 bases respectively, with 13 bases between them. The CDR3 covers 14 residues. Germline lookup yields CDR1 LNHDA and CDR2 SQIVND (reference sequence). Generated by immunoSEQ multiplex PCR, the TCRdb table keeps only in-frame clones and is missing some. The sample comprises 160,000 or so clones, around 93% of which are singletons, and approximately 2% rests with the top ten. This chain links TRBV19 with TRBJ1-1, with D possibly matching TRBD1 (5 bases). Sequenced material: peripheral blood, taken on day 0 of AZD1222 vaccination. The TCR originated in an adult in good health. The CDR3 is CASSMGQWGTEAFF. The CDR3 nucleotides are TGTGCCAGTAGTATGGGCCAATGGGGGACTGAAGCTTTCTTT. Full variable domain (remainder filled in from reference TRBV19 and TRBJ1-1): DGGITQSPKYLFRKEGQNVTLSCEQNLNHDAMYWYRQDPGQGLRLIYYSQIVNDFQKGDIAEGYSVSREKKESFPLTVTSAQKNPTAFYLCASSMGQWGTEAFFGQGTRLTVV.